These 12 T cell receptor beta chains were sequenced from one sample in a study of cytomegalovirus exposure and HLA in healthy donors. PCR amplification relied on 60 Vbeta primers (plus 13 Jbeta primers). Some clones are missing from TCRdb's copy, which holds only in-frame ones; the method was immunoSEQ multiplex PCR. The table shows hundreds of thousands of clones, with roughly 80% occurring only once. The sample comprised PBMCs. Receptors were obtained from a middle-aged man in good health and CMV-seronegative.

CDR3: CASRDSNQPQHF. The CDR3 bases are TGTGCCAGCCGGGACAGTAATCAGCCCCAGCATTTT. The chain links TRBV28 to TRBJ1-5; the match to TRBD1 covers 7 bases. CDR3 length: 12 residues. CDR1 is MDHEN and CDR2 is SYDVKM in the germline V gene. Trimming took 8 bases from V and 4 from J; bases not matched to a gene: 2.

The CDR3 DNA reads as TGTGCCAGCAGCGTAGTAGCGAACACCGGGGAGCTGTTTTTT. Translation: CASSVVANTGELFF. The chain carries TRBV9 and TRBJ2-2; no reliable D call. Per the germline V gene, CDR1 is SGDLS and CDR2 is YYNGEE. V was trimmed by 0 bases and J by 0 bases, leaving 3 bases between them. CDR3 length: 14 residues. The full variable domain, completed using reference TRBV9 and TRBJ2-2, is DSGVTQTPKHLITATGQRVTLRCSPRSGDLSVYWYQQSLDQGLQFLIQYYNGEERAKGNILERFSAQQFPDLHSELNLSSLELGDSALYFCASSVVANTGELFFGEGSRLTVL.

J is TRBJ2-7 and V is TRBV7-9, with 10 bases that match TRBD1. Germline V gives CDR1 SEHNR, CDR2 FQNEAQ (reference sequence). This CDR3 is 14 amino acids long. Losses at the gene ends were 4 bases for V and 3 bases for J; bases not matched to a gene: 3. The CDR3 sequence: CASSSRTGGYEQYF. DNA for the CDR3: TGTGCCAGCAGCTCACGGACAGGGGGCTACGAGCAGTACTTC. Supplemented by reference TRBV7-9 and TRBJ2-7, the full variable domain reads DTGVSQNPRHKITKRGQNVTFRCDPISEHNRLYWYRQTLGQGPEFLTYFQNEAQLEKSRLLSDRFSAERPKGSFSTLEIQRTEQGDSAMYLCASSSRTGGYEQYFGPGTRLTVT.

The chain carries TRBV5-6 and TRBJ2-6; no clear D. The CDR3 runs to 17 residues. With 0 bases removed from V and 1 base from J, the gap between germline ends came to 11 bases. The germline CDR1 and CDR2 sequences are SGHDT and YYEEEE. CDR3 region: CASSLGPPPSGANVLTF. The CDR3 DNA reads TGTGCCAGCAGCTTGGGGCCCCCCCCATCTGGGGCCAACGTCCTGACTTTC.

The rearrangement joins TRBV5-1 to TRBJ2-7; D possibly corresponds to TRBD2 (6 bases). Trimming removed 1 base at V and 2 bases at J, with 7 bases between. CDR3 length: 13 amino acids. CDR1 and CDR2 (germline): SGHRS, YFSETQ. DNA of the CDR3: TGCGCCAGCAGCTTGTGGGGGGCCTACGAGCAGTACTTC. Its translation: CASSLWGAYEQYF. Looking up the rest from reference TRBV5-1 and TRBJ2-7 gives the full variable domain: KAGVTQTPRYLIKTRGQQVTLSCSPISGHRSVSWYQQTPGQGLQFLFEYFSETQRNKGNFPGRFSGRQFSNSRSEMNVSTLELGDSALYLCASSLWGAYEQYFGPGTRLTVT.

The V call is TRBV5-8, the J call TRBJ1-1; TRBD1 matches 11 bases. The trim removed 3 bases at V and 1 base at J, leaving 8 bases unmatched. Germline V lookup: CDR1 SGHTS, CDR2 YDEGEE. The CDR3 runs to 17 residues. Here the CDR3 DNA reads TGTGCCAGCAGCTCCCGGGACAGGGGGTCCGCGAACACTGAAGCTTTCTTT. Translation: CASSSRDRGSANTEAFF.

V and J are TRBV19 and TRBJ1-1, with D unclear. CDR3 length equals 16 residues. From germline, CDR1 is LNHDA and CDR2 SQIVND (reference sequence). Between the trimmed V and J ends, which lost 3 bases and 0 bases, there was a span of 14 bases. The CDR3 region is CASSIAPPGMNTEAFF. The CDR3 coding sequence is TGTGCCAGTAGTATCGCTCCCCCGGGAATGAACACTGAAGCTTTCTTT.

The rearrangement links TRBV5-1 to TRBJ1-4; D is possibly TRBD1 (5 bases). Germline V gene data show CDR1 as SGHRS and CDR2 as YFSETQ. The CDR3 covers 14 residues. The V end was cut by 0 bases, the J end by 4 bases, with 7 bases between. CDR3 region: CASSLGQFNEKLFF. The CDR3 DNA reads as TGCGCCAGCAGCTTGGGACAGTTTAATGAAAAACTGTTTTTT.

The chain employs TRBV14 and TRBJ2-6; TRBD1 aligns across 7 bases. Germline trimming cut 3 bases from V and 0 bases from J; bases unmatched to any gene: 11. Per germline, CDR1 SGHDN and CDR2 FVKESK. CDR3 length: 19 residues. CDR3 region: CASSQTTITGDSGANVLTF. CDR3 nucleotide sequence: TGTGCCAGCAGCCAGACGACTATTACAGGGGACTCTGGGGCCAACGTCCTGACTTTC. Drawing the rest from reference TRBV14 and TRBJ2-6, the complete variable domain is EAGVTQFPSHSVIEKGQTVTLRCDPISGHDNLYWYRRVMGKEIKFLLHFVKESKQDESGMPNNRFLAERTGGTYSTLKVQPAELEDSGVYFCASSQTTITGDSGANVLTFGAGSRLTVL.

CDR3 protein: CASSQGLGGSKHNEQFF. The CDR3, as DNA: TGCGCCAGCAGCCAAGGGCTGGGCGGGAGTAAGCACAATGAGCAGTTCTTC. This chain connects TRBV4-1 to TRBJ2-1; 7 bases line up with TRBD2. There are 17 residues in the CDR3. Unmatched junction bases numbered 11, after V lost 1 base and J lost 5 bases. The germline V gene has CDR1 MGHRA and CDR2 YSYEKL.

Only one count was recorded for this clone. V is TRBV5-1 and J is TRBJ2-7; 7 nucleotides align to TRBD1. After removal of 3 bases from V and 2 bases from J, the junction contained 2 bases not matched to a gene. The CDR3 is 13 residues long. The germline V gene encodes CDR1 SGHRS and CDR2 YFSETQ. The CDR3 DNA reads TGCGCCAGCAGCTGGGGACAGACCTACGAGCAGTACTTC. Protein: CASSWGQTYEQYF.

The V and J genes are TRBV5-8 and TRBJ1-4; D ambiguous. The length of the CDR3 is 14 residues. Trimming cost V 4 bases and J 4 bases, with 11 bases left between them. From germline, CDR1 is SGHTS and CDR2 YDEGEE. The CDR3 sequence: CASSKGVINEKLFF. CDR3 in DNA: TGTGCCAGCAGCAAAGGAGTGATTAATGAAAAACTGTTTTTT. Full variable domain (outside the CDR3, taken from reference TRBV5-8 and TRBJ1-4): EAGVTQSPTHLIKTRGQQATLRCSPISGHTSVYWYQQALGLGLQFLLWYDEGEERNRGNFPPRFSGRQFPNYSSELNVNALELEDSALYLCASSKGVINEKLFFGSGTQLSVL.